These T cell receptor beta chains were read from a single sample in a study of cytomegalovirus exposure and HLA in healthy donors. Sequenced by immunoSEQ multiplex PCR; TCRdb stores in-frame clones only, minus some. The sample has about 50,000 clones, roughly 76% seen once. Material: PBMCs. The receptors come from a woman between 40 and 55 years old in good health and CMV-seropositive. CDR3s leave out the opening cysteine and the closing phenylalanine or tryptophan. Not every row has a clone size; where given, it reads once, few, many or a size class.

TRBV9	few	TRBJ2-1	ASSAPGADSEQF
TRBV19	-	TRBJ1-1	ASSRGQGRTEAF
TRBV5-1	-	TRBJ1-1	ASSLFTMNTEAF
TRBV6-1	-	TRBJ2-7	ASSETQGYEQY
TRBV4-3	-	TRBJ1-2	ASSQGPGQSLA
TRBV6-1	-	TRBJ2-7	ASRANYKQY
TRBV6-6	few	TRBJ2-1	ASSLEGGEQF
TRBV9	-	TRBJ1-3	ASSEPTVSGNTIY
TRBV4-3	-	TRBJ2-5	ASSQGQVPAGETQY
TRBV5-1	-	TRBJ2-2	ASSSGDIPTGELF
TRBV18	few	TRBJ2-5	ASSPQTGGLGETQY
TRBV10-2	-	TRBJ1-1	ASSEPGHLTEAF
TRBV27	-	TRBJ1-1	ASTPAGQGVEAF
TRBV9	-	TRBJ2-5	ASSVGQGQETQY
TRBV21-1	-	TRBJ1-5	ASSGRRGQPQH
TRBV5-1	few	TRBJ2-5	ASSLSGTRYGETQY
TRBV19	-	TRBJ2-1	ASSNTGQNNEQF
TRBV7-9	-	TRBJ2-7	ASSLFTGWEEQY
TRBV9	-	TRBJ2-1	ASSAVPSGVPQF
TRBV4-2	-	TRBJ1-2	ASSPWDSGYT
TRBV30	-	TRBJ2-2	AWNQGGPGTGELF
TRBV28	few	TRBJ1-5	ASSFEVGAATMNQPQH
TRBV4-3	medium-sized	TRBJ2-5	ASSQTGTSGHETQY
TRBV28	-	TRBJ2-7	ASSYRVGEQY
TRBV10-3	-	TRBJ1-1	AISPPGNTEAF
TRBV2	-	TRBJ1-6	ASSGDRDLPLH